Sequencing of this TCR beta chain was carried out in a study of blood T cell repertoires in COVID-19. Study-wide context: The samples span acute and convalescent COVID-19 from the United States, Italy and Spain. T cells, B-cell-depleted T cells, or PBMCs supplied cDNA or gDNA.

How the authors handled the data: Counts of nucleated cells, estimated from reference gene primer amplification, were obtained. Assay used: immunoSEQ multiplex PCR; TCRdb lists only in-frame clones, some missing. The V and J calls and the clone size are those of that table, but D and trimming were determined from the DNA. The sample carries about 90,000 clones, roughly 70% recorded once. Trimming took off 6 bases at V and 5 bases at J, with 16 bases between the two ends. In germline, CDR1 is MDHEN, CDR2 SYDVKM. This CDR3 is built from 14 residues. Material for sequencing was peripheral blood. The chain carries TRBV28 and TRBJ2-5; tentative D call: TRBD2 (5 bases). The origin of this receptor is a woman at least 80 years old with acute or convalescent COVID-19. This CDR3 is CASRWDVRGETQYF. The CDR3 DNA sequence: TGTGCCAGCAGGTGGGATGTACGAGGGGAGACCCAGTACTTC.